This T cell receptor beta chain was sequenced in a study of blood T cell repertoires in COVID-19. Study-level background: Donors in the United States, Italy and Spain gave samples during acute or convalescent COVID-19.

CDR1 SEHNR and CDR2 FQNEAQ come from the germline V gene (reference sequence). The CDR3 consists of 14 residues. The V and J ends lost 2 bases and 3 bases respectively, with 8 bases between them. TCRdb's table, derived via immunoSEQ multiplex PCR, lists solely in-frame clones and lacks some. The sample carries about 170,000 clones, approximately 82% recorded once. The sample taken for sequencing was PBMCs or T cells enriched from blood (not recorded which). V gene TRBV7-9 combines with J gene TRBJ1-5, with a possible D match to TRBD1 (5 bases). The TCR comes from a woman in her fifties or sixties who had recovered from COVID-19. CDR3 nucleotides: TGTGCCAGCAGCTTACTGGACAACAATCAGCCCCAGCATTTT. This sequence encodes CASSLLDNNQPQHF.